These T cell receptor beta chains were read from a single sample in a study of T cells in Graves' hyperthyroidism and ophthalmopathy. TCRdb re-called the multiplex PCR reads with MiXCR, one entry per CDR3 protein. Of 250,000 to 350,000 distinct CDR3 sequences listed, approximately 17% are singletons. Sequences were obtained from blood. The receptors shown here come from a young man with Graves' hyperthyroidism. Each CDR3 is given with its conserved first and last residue. Each record gives: V gene, clone size, J gene, D gene, CDR3 DNA, CDR3 protein. D genes are given only for firm matches. Size tells how often a clone was seen (once, few, many) or the class of an expanded clone, and some rows leave it out.

>TRBV7-8|many|TRBJ2-7|.
TGTGCCAGCAGCTTAGAATCAGGGTTCGAGCAGTACTTC
CASSLESGFEQYF
>TRBV20-1|many|TRBJ2-3|.
TGCAGTGCTAGAGTGGCAGGGCGATCAGATACGCAGTATTTT
CSARVAGRSDTQYF
>TRBV20-1|many|TRBJ2-1|TRBD2
TGCAGTGCTACCCCGAGCGGGAGGGCCTACAATGAGCAGTTCTTC
CSATPSGRAYNEQFF
>TRBV10-2|.|TRBJ2-1|TRBD2
TGCGCCAGCAGTGTTAGCGGGAGGCGGAATGAGCAGTTCTTC
CASSVSGRRNEQFF
>TRBV5-1|many|TRBJ2-5|TRBD2
TGCGCCAGCAGCTACGTAGCGGGGCAAGAGACCCAGTACTTC
CASSYVAGQETQYF
>TRBV28|.|TRBJ1-5|TRBD1
TGTGCCAGCAGTTTTGGCGACAGGGGTTTTGGTAATCAGCCCCAGCATTTT
CASSFGDRGFGNQPQHF
>TRBV30|few|TRBJ2-2|TRBD1
TGTGCCTGGAGTGTACAGGACAGGGAAGCCGGGGAGCTGTTTTTT
CAWSVQDREAGELFF
>TRBV9|.|TRBJ2-5|TRBD2
TGTGCCAGCAGCGACCCTCGCTGGGCTAGCGGGAAGCAGAGCCAAGAGACCCAGTACTTC
CASSDPRWASGKQSQETQYF
>TRBV3-1|many|TRBJ2-2|.
TGTGCCAGCAGCCAATTACAGCCTAGGAACACCGGGGAGCTGTTTTTT
CASSQLQPRNTGELFF
>TRBV6-1|few|TRBJ2-3|.
TGTGCCAGCAGCCACGTCAAGATGGCATACACAGATACGCAGTATTTT
CASSHVKMAYTDTQYF
>TRBV6-1|many|TRBJ2-7|.
TGTGCCAGCAGTGAGTCGGGACCCCAAAGCTACGAGCAGTACTTC
CASSESGPQSYEQYF
>TRBV12-3/TRBV12-4|many|TRBJ2-7|.
TGTGCCAGCAGTTTGGATAGCGGAGACGAGCAGTACTTC
CASSLDSGDEQYF
>TRBV2|many|TRBJ2-2|.
TGTGCCAGCAGCATCAGGGGTTCGGACACCGGGGAGCTGTTTTTT
CASSIRGSDTGELFF
>TRBV19|.|TRBJ1-5|.
TGTGCCAGTAGTATGCTGGACAGCCTTTATAGCAATCAGCCCCAGCATTTT
CASSMLDSLYSNQPQHF
>TRBV4-2|.|TRBJ2-5|.
TGTGCCAGCAGCCAAGGGGGCATGTTCGGGCGAGAGACCCAGTACTTC
CASSQGGMFGRETQYF
>TRBV28|few|TRBJ2-2|.
TGTGCCAGCAGCCTCTGGTCCGGGGAGCTGTTTTTT
CASSLWSGELFF
>TRBV3-1|many|TRBJ2-1|TRBD2
TGTGCCAGCAGCCAAGAGATGGCCTGGACTAGCGGGATTCGCAGCTCCTACAATGAGCAGTTCTTC
CASSQEMAWTSGIRSSYNEQFF
>TRBV2|many|TRBJ1-5|.
TGTGCCAGCAGTGTTTACCGGGACTCCTATCAGCCCCAGCATTTT
CASSVYRDSYQPQHF
>TRBV11-2|.|TRBJ2-1|.
TGTGCCAGCAAAAAGGACAGTGGGCCTTGGAATGAGCAGTTCTTC
CASKKDSGPWNEQFF
>TRBV7-8|few|TRBJ1-2|.
TGTGCCAGCAGCTTAGTGGTAGGGGATGGCTACACCTTC
CASSLVVGDGYTF
>TRBV9|.|TRBJ2-1|TRBD1
TGTGCCAGCAGCGTAGATCAGGGGGAAGACGATGAGCAGTTCTTC
CASSVDQGEDDEQFF
>TRBV30|.|TRBJ1-5|TRBD1
TGTGCCTGGGGCAGGGGGATGAATCAGCCCCAGCATTTT
CAWGRGMNQPQHF
>TRBV6-2/TRBV6-3|.|TRBJ1-3|TRBD1
TGTGCCAGCAGCGGGACAGCTGGAAACACCATATATTTT
CASSGTAGNTIYF
>TRBV6-1|many|TRBJ2-5|TRBD2
TGTGCCAGCAGTGAGACTAGCGGGGGCCAAGAGACCCAGTACTTC
CASSETSGGQETQYF
>TRBV29-1|.|TRBJ2-3|TRBD2
TGCAGCCAGGAGACTAGCGGGTCGGATACGCAGTATTTT
CSQETSGSDTQYF
>TRBV28|.|TRBJ1-4|.
TGTGCCAGCAGTCGACAGGTTGCTAATGAAAAACTGTTTTTT
CASSRQVANEKLFF
>TRBV12-3/TRBV12-4|.|TRBJ2-5|TRBD1
TGTGCCAGCAGCAACGACAGGGGGGGAGAGACCCAGTACTTC
CASSNDRGGETQYF
>TRBV20-1|many|TRBJ2-7|.
TGCAGTGCTAGCTCCTTTGGGAGGGGGCACGTCTACGAGCAGTACTTC
CSASSFGRGHVYEQYF
>TRBV18|.|TRBJ2-5|.
TGTGCCAGCTCACCCGAACAGGGAACCCGGGAGACCCAGTACTTC
CASSPEQGTRETQYF
>TRBV20-1|many|TRBJ2-1|TRBD2
TGCAGTGCTCGGGCTAGCGGCAACTACAATGAGCAGTTCTTC
CSARASGNYNEQFF
>TRBV30|once|TRBJ1-5|.
TGTGCCTGGGAGACTAGCGCCTTGGGGAGGGATACGCAGCATTTT
CAWETSALGRDTQHF
>TRBV11-3|many|TRBJ2-3|.
TGTGCCAGCAGCCTAAACAGGGAGGCGCAGTATTTT
CASSLNREAQYF
>TRBV13|many|TRBJ2-5|.
TGTGCCAGCAGCTTAGGCGGGGCAGTAGGGGAGACCCAGTACTTC
CASSLGGAVGETQYF
>TRBV6-2/TRBV6-3|few|TRBJ2-5|.
TGTGCCAGCAAGAGACAGGTCTGGGGTCAAGAGACCCAGTACTTC
CASKRQVWGQETQYF
>TRBV10-2|few|TRBJ2-2|TRBD1
TGCGCCAGCAGAACCGACAGGGAACTGTTTTTT
CASRTDRELFF
>TRBV9|few|TRBJ2-3|.
TGTGCCAGCAGCGTACCCCCCGATACGCAGTATTTT
CASSVPPDTQYF
>TRBV5-1|.|TRBJ2-2|TRBD2
TGCGCCAGCAGCTTGGAGTTAAGCGGGAGAAACGGGGAGCTGTTTTTT
CASSLELSGRNGELFF
>TRBV7-8|.|TRBJ1-1|.
TGTGCCAGCAGCTTAGACGCCCGGGCCGAAGCTTTCTTT
CASSLDARAEAFF
>TRBV27|.|TRBJ1-1|.
TGTGCCAGCAGTTTATATCCCCGGGCAGGAATGGGTCGGGCAGAAGCTTTCTTT
CASSLYPRAGMGRAEAFF
>TRBV27|many|TRBJ2-3|TRBD2
TGTGCCAGCAGTTTCCAGCTCCGAGCGGGAGGGGCAGATACGCAGTATTTT
CASSFQLRAGGADTQYF
>TRBV30|.|TRBJ2-5|TRBD2
TGTGCCTGGAGGAAACTAGCGGGGGCCCAAGAGACCCAGTACTTC
CAWRKLAGAQETQYF
>TRBV6-1|few|TRBJ1-3|.
TGTGCCAGCAGGAGTGGGGGAAACACCATATATTTT
CASRSGGNTIYF
>TRBV20-1|.|TRBJ2-5|TRBD1
TGCAGTGCTAGGGCGTGGGGGACAGGGCATCAAGAGACCCAGTACTTC
CSARAWGTGHQETQYF
>TRBV6-5|.|TRBJ1-1|.
TGTGCCAGCAGTTACTCGTTCAGGGAGACTGAAGCTTTCTTT
CASSYSFRETEAFF
>TRBV7-8|many|TRBJ2-7|.
TGTGCCAGCAGCTCAAACTCCTACGAGCAGTACTTC
CASSSNSYEQYF
>TRBV2|.|TRBJ1-5|.
TGTGCCAGCAGTGAACAGCCACTTAGCAATCAGCCCCAGCATTTT
CASSEQPLSNQPQHF
>TRBV7-4|many|TRBJ1-2|.
TGTGCCAGCAGCTTACGAAACCACCCCTACTATGGCTACACCTTC
CASSLRNHPYYGYTF
>TRBV18|many|TRBJ1-1|.
TGTGCCAGCTCACCCCCATTTTCCACCAATGAAGCTTTCTTT
CASSPPFSTNEAFF
>TRBV2|many|TRBJ2-1|.
TGTGCCAGCGCCCCTTCGAGGGGGAACAATGAGCAGTTCTTC
CASAPSRGNNEQFF
>TRBV12-3/TRBV12-4|.|TRBJ2-3|.
TGTGCCAGCACCTTTGATACGCAGTATTTT
CASTFDTQYF
>TRBV5-1|few|TRBJ2-4|.
TGCGCCAGCAGCTTGGCCGGGCTATCTCAGTACTTC
CASSLAGLSQYF
>TRBV5-1|.|TRBJ2-4|.
TGCGCCAGCAGCTTGGGGGGGTTCGACAAAAACATTCAGTACTTC
CASSLGGFDKNIQYF
>TRBV11-2|.|TRBJ2-1|.
TGTGCCAGCAGCTTAGAGGCCTACAATGAGCAGTTCTTC
CASSLEAYNEQFF
>TRBV5-1|many|TRBJ2-3|.
TGCGCCAGCAGCCAACAGGGATTTGGGGCAGATACGCAGTATTTT
CASSQQGFGADTQYF
>TRBV11-2|many|TRBJ2-3|.
TGTGCCAGCAGCTTAGATTTCGGAGGGTCAGATACGCAGTATTTT
CASSLDFGGSDTQYF
>TRBV7-2|many|TRBJ1-1|TRBD1
TGTGCCAGCAGCTTAGGAGACAGGGGGAGAGGCACTGAAGCTTTCTTT
CASSLGDRGRGTEAFF
>TRBV14|.|TRBJ2-1|.
TGTGCCAGCAGCCAAAGGGATGTATCCTACAATGAGCAGTTCTTC
CASSQRDVSYNEQFF
>TRBV12-3/TRBV12-4|many|TRBJ2-7|.
TGTGCCAGCAGTCTGGGGCGGCGACAGAGGGTGACCTACGAGCAGTACTTC
CASSLGRRQRVTYEQYF
>TRBV5-1|.|TRBJ1-4|.
TGCGCCAGCAGTGCCGGGCGGAGAACTGAAAAACTGTTTTTT
CASSAGRRTEKLFF
>TRBV28|many|TRBJ2-1|TRBD1
TGTGCCAGCAGTCTGGACAGGGTCCTCAATGAGCAGTTCTTC
CASSLDRVLNEQFF